Below are 32 T cell receptor beta chains sequenced from a single sample in a study of sequential checkpoint blockade in melanoma. Sequencing used immunoSEQ multiplex PCR; TCRdb keeps in-frame clones, though not all of them. The sample includes some 30,000 clones, about 88% of them seen just once. Treatment specified: randomized to nivolumab then ipilimumab (arm A) or the reverse (arm B). This material consisted of CD8+ T cells sorted from blood (inferred from file names), taken from a patient given nivolumab and ipilimumab in sequence. All receptors come from a human donor with melanoma.

CDR3 nucleotides: TGTGCCAGCAGCTTGGCGGGAAGACTCAATGAGCAGTTCTTC. Translated: CASSLAGRLNEQFF. The V gene is TRBV7-8, the J gene TRBJ2-1, with a tentative D call TRBD2 (6 bases). V shed 3 bases and J shed 6 bases, with 12 bases lying between them. Germline V gene lookup returns CDR1 SGHVS and CDR2 FQNEAQ. This CDR3 is built from 14 residues.

V gene TRBV14 combines with J gene TRBJ2-1; tentative D call: TRBD2 (5 bases). Deletions cut 1 base from V and 0 bases from J, with 13 bases between. The CDR3 length is 17 residues. CDR1 is SGHDN, CDR2 FVKESK, per germline. The CDR3 region is CASSQASHLSSYNEQFF. The CDR3 DNA is TGTGCCAGCAGCCAAGCTAGCCACCTCAGCTCCTACAATGAGCAGTTCTTC.

This sequence joins TRBV7-9 and TRBJ1-2; maybe TRBD1 (5 bases). Trimming removed 11 bases at V and 7 bases at J, with 17 bases between. Germline lookup yields CDR1 SEHNR and CDR2 FQNEAQ (reference sequence). This CDR3 region has 12 residues. The CDR3 region is CAGGGSEAGYTF. DNA of the CDR3: TGTGCCGGGGGAGGGTCCGAGGCTGGCTACACCTTC.

The J gene is TRBJ2-3, the V gene TRBV6-5; 11 bases match TRBD2. V was pared by 5 bases and J by 4 bases, with 5 bases of the junction left unmatched. Germline values: CDR1 MNHEY, CDR2 SVGAGI. The CDR3 consists of 15 residues. CDR3 sequence: CASSTLAGGSDTQYF. The CDR3 bases are TGTGCCAGCAGTACGCTAGCGGGAGGTTCAGATACGCAGTATTTT.

The rearrangement joins TRBV28 to TRBJ2-3; 10 bases fit TRBD2. There are 19 residues in the CDR3. CDR1 is MDHEN, CDR2 SYDVKM, per germline. V shed 3 bases and J 4 bases; nucleotides not matched to a gene: 16. The CDR3, as DNA: TGTGCCAGCAGTTTCTGGAGCGGGAGGGGGCGCGGGGGCGCAGATACGCAGTATTTT. Translating gives CASSFWSGRGRGGADTQYF.

This clone came up a few times. This chain connects TRBV19 to TRBJ2-3; 9 bases align to TRBD1. V lost 5 bases, J lost 6 bases, and 6 bases stayed unmatched. The length of the CDR3 is 14 residues. Germline V gene lookup returns CDR1 LNHDA and CDR2 SQIVND (reference sequence). The CDR3 nucleotides are TGTGCCAGTAGTGGACAGGGGTTATCGGATACGCAGTATTTT. This encodes CASSGQGLSDTQYF.

J is TRBJ2-7 and V is TRBV11-2, with TRBD2 matching 7 bases. The V and J ends lost 6 bases and 6 bases, in that order; junction bases with no gene match: 11. The CDR3 runs to 14 residues. Germline lookup yields CDR1 SGHAT and CDR2 FQNNGV. The DNA for the CDR3 is TGTGCCAGCAGTAGGTTTGGGCTAGCGGCCGAGCAGTACTTC. Translating gives CASSRFGLAAEQYF.

The gene calls are TRBV28 and TRBJ2-2; D is perhaps TRBD1 (6 bases). V was pared by 6 bases and J by 7 bases, with 9 bases between. CDR1 is MDHEN and CDR2 is SYDVKM in the germline V gene. CDR3 size: 12 residues. In DNA, the CDR3 is TGTGCCAGCAGCCTACAGGGCGGGGAGCTGTTTTTT. Its translation: CASSLQGGELFF.

The genes are TRBV6-4 and TRBJ1-4; possible D gene TRBD1, 6 bases. V was trimmed by 6 bases and J by 4 bases, leaving 15 bases between them. Germline V gives CDR1 MRHNA, CDR2 SNTAGT. This CDR3 region has 15 residues. The CDR3 DNA reads as TGTGCCAGCAGCACCCAAAGACAGGTTAATGAAAAACTGTTTTTT. Its translation is CASSTQRQVNEKLFF.

The chain links TRBV7-6 to TRBJ2-1; D gene ambiguous. The CDR3 has 13 residues. Trimming removed 2 bases from V and 4 bases from J, with 6 bases in between. CDR1 is SGHVS, CDR2 FNYEAQ, per germline. For the CDR3, the DNA is TGTGCCAGCAGCTTAAGGAGATACAATGAGCAGTTCTTC. It yields the protein CASSLRRYNEQFF.

This clone showed up just a few times. The rearrangement joins TRBV6-5 to TRBJ2-5, with a possible D match to TRBD1 (7 bases). Per germline, CDR1 MNHEY and CDR2 SVGAGI. The CDR3 contains 14 residues. V gave up 5 bases and J gave up 5 bases, with 15 bases separating them. The CDR3 DNA is TGTGCCAGCAGTAGGGGGCTAGCGAAGGAGACCCAGTACTTC. Translating it yields CASSRGLAKETQYF.

The chain carries TRBV11-2 and TRBJ2-7; 10 nucleotides agree with TRBD2. The germline gives CDR1 SGHAT, CDR2 FQNNGV. This CDR3 has 15 amino acids. Trimming cost V 1 base and J 5 bases; bases outside gene matches: 5. DNA for the CDR3: TGTGCCAGCAGCTTAGTGGGAGCGGGAGGGAACGAGCAGTACTTC. Translated, it gives CASSLVGAGGNEQYF. The full variable domain, in which reference TRBV11-2 and TRBJ2-7 provide the parts outside the CDR3, is EAGVAQSPRYKIIEKRQSVAFWCNPISGHATLYWYQQILGQGPKLLIQFQNNGVVDDSQLPKDRFSAERLKGVDSTLKIQPAKLEDSAVYLCASSLVGAGGNEQYFGPGTRLTVT.

This sequence joins TRBV5-6 and TRBJ2-3; D unresolved. Trimming shortened V by 5 bases and J by 0 bases, and 16 bases separated the two germline ends. CDR1 is SGHDT and CDR2 is YYEEEE in the germline V gene. This CDR3 spans 16 amino acids. CDR3 loop: CASSLTGGYSTDTQYF. The CDR3 region has the DNA TGTGCCAGCAGTTTAACTGGCGGATATAGCACAGATACGCAGTATTTT.

This chain links TRBV6-1 with TRBJ2-7; 10 bases agree with TRBD1. Germline assignment: CDR1 MNHNS and CDR2 SASEGT. V lost 8 bases, J lost 1 base, and 8 bases stayed unmatched. This CDR3 region has 15 residues. CDR3 sequence (DNA): TGTGCCAGCGAAAAGGGACAGGGGAATTCCTACGAGCAGTACTTC. It translates to CASEKGQGNSYEQYF.

The chain joins TRBV11-3 to TRBJ1-2, with D perhaps TRBD1 (5 bases). Germline V gives CDR1 SGHNT, CDR2 YENEEA. The CDR3 extends over 18 amino acids. The ends were cut back, 8 bases at V and 2 bases at J, with 27 bases in the middle. CDR3: CASLSRSARAGLNYGYTF. The CDR3 coding sequence is TGTGCCAGCCTCTCGAGGTCGGCAAGGGCAGGGCTAAACTATGGCTACACCTTC.

The J gene is TRBJ2-7, the V gene TRBV18, with 7 nucleotides matching TRBD1. CDR1 and CDR2 (germline): KGHSH, LQKENI. CDR3 length equals 15 residues. After removal of 2 bases from V and 4 bases from J, the junction contained 8 bases not matched to a gene. CDR3 sequence reads: CASSPVATGWYEQYF. The CDR3 bases are TGTGCCAGCTCACCAGTCGCGACAGGGTGGTACGAGCAGTACTTC. Using reference TRBV18 and TRBJ2-7 for the parts outside the CDR3, the full variable domain is NAGVMQNPRHLVRRRGQEARLRCSPMKGHSHVYWYRQLPEEGLKFMVYLQKENIIDESGMPKERFSAEFPKEGPSILRIQQVVRGDSAAYFCASSPVATGWYEQYFGPGTRLTVT.

The chain couples TRBV5-5 to TRBJ2-1, with D possibly TRBD1 on 6 matching bases. From germline, CDR1 is SGHKS and CDR2 YYEKEE (reference sequence). This CDR3 comprises 15 residues. The V end was cut by 4 bases, the J end by 0 bases, with 11 bases between. The CDR3: CASSPDRSSYNEQFF. Here the CDR3 DNA reads TGTGCCAGCAGCCCCGACAGGTCCTCCTACAATGAGCAGTTCTTC.

The chain recombines TRBV11-1 with TRBJ1-2; D remains ambiguous. The V end was cut by 3 bases, the J end by 7 bases, with 9 bases between. This CDR3 spans 12 amino acids. Germline CDR1 reads SGHAT; CDR2 reads FQDESV (reference sequence). In nucleotides, the CDR3 is TGTGCCAGCAGCTTTTACAACGTTGGCTACACCTTC. It yields the protein CASSFYNVGYTF.

CDR3 residues: CASSLIGGGETQYF. The CDR3, as DNA: TGTGCCAGCAGCTTAATAGGCGGGGGAGAGACCCAGTACTTC. The rearrangement links TRBV7-8 to TRBJ2-5; 7 nucleotides agree with TRBD2. The CDR3 totals 14 residues. Germline CDR1 and CDR2: SGHVS and FQNEAQ. V shed 2 bases and J 4 bases; nucleotides not matched to a gene: 4.

The rearrangement joins TRBV28 to TRBJ2-3, with D maybe TRBD2 (7 bases). V lost 7 bases, J lost 3 bases, and 23 bases lay in between. CDR1 and CDR2 (germline): MDHEN, SYDVKM. The CDR3 runs 17 residues. Here the CDR3 reads CASTTQREGEFTDTQYF. CDR3 DNA sequence: TGTGCCAGCACCACCCAGAGGGAGGGGGAATTTACAGATACGCAGTATTTT.

The chain couples TRBV7-2 to TRBJ2-5; D possibly corresponds to TRBD2 (5 bases). The end of the DNA aligns better with TRBJ2-7, so the J call may be wrong. CDR1 and CDR2 from the germline V gene are SGHTA and FQGNSA. There are 16 residues in the CDR3. CDR3 sequence: CASSSWPRRSSHEQYF. DNA for the CDR3: TGTGCCAGCAGCTCATGGCCAAGGAGGAGTAGTCACGAGCAGTACTTC.

This sequence joins TRBV27 and TRBJ1-2; perhaps TRBD1 as D (5 bases). CDR1 is MNHEY, CDR2 SMNVEV, per germline (reference sequence). The CDR3 covers 14 residues. V dropped 4 bases and J dropped 2 bases, with 11 bases sitting between them. CDR3 amino acids: CASSWGGGNYGYTF. DNA of the CDR3: TGTGCCAGCAGTTGGGGCGGGGGGAACTATGGCTACACCTTC.

This chain connects TRBV6-9 to TRBJ2-1; 7 bases match TRBD1. This CDR3 has 18 residues. The germline gives CDR1 MNHGY, CDR2 SVAAGI. J was trimmed by 0 bases and V by 6 bases; bases with no gene match: 14. The CDR3 spells CASRPPKGGQSSYNEQFF. In DNA form, the CDR3 reads TGTGCCAGCAGGCCCCCCAAAGGGGGCCAAAGCTCCTACAATGAGCAGTTCTTC.

V is TRBV28 and J is TRBJ1-3; 7 positions match TRBD1. Looked up from germline, CDR1 is MDHEN and CDR2 is SYDVKM. After removal of 2 bases from V and 0 bases from J, the junction contained 10 bases not matched to a gene. CDR3 size: 18 residues. DNA for the CDR3: TGTGCCAGCAGTTTACCCTCGACAGGGATCAGCTCTGGAAACACCATATATTTT. This gives the protein CASSLPSTGISSGNTIYF.

The chain combines TRBV19 with TRBJ1-1; 10 bases match TRBD1. The CDR3 has 16 amino acids. Trimming cost V 5 bases and J 3 bases; bases outside gene matches: 9. Germline values: CDR1 LNHDA, CDR2 SQIVND (reference sequence). The CDR3 bases are TGTGCCAGTAGTTCCCGGACAGGGGGTATTGACACTGAAGCTTTCTTT. Residues: CASSSRTGGIDTEAFF. The full variable domain, with the rest looked up from reference TRBV19 and TRBJ1-1, is DGGITQSPKYLFRKEGQNVTLSCEQNLNHDAMYWYRQDPGQGLRLIYYSQIVNDFQKGDIAEGYSVSREKKESFPLTVTSAQKNPTAFYLCASSSRTGGIDTEAFFGQGTRLTVV.

The CDR3 protein is CASSLESSYNSPLHF. CDR3 in DNA: TGTGCCAGCAGTTTAGAGAGCTCCTATAATTCACCCCTCCACTTT. V is TRBV6-4 and J is TRBJ1-6; D call uncertain. The CDR3 sequence is 15 residues long. Trimming removed 5 bases at V and 0 bases at J, with 8 bases between. CDR1 and CDR2 from the germline V gene are MRHNA and SNTAGT.

The genes are TRBV7-9 and TRBJ1-3; possible D gene TRBD1, 6 bases. The CDR3 length is 15 residues. V was shortened by 2 bases and J by 1 base, with 9 bases between the two germline ends. The V gene's germline CDR1 is SEHNR and CDR2 FQNEAQ (reference sequence). CDR3 loop: CASSLRGASGNTIYF. CDR3 in DNA: TGTGCCAGCAGCTTACGGGGGGCTTCTGGAAACACCATATATTTT. Drawing the rest from reference TRBV7-9 and TRBJ1-3, the complete variable domain is DTGVSQNPRHKITKRGQNVTFRCDPISEHNRLYWYRQTLGQGPEFLTYFQNEAQLEKSRLLSDRFSAERPKGSFSTLEIQRTEQGDSAMYLCASSLRGASGNTIYFGEGSWLTVV.

This chain links TRBV4-1 with TRBJ2-5; no clear D gene. Germline V gene sequence: CDR1 MGHRA, CDR2 YSYEKL. V was trimmed by 0 bases and J by 7 bases, leaving 15 bases between them. The CDR3 contains 15 residues. The CDR3 protein is CASSQDGQPVGTQYF. The CDR3 DNA sequence: TGCGCCAGCAGCCAAGATGGGCAACCGGTGGGGACCCAGTACTTC.

This clone was detected only once. The V call is TRBV5-4, the J call TRBJ1-4; D ambiguous. The CDR3 sequence is 13 residues long. With 0 bases removed from V and 6 bases from J, the gap between germline ends came to 6 bases. The germline V gene encodes CDR1 SGHNT and CDR2 YYREEE (reference sequence). CDR3 sequence (DNA): TGTGCCAGCAGCTTGGACGCGCATGAAAAACTGTTTTTT. Protein sequence: CASSLDAHEKLFF.

The V gene is TRBV5-5, the J gene TRBJ1-3; TRBD1 matches 9 bases. CDR1 SGHKS and CDR2 YYEKEE come from the germline V gene (reference sequence). V was pared by 4 bases and J by 4 bases, with 9 bases of the junction left unmatched. The CDR3 runs to 16 residues. The DNA for the CDR3 is TGTGCCAGCAGCCCAGGGACAGGGATACGGGGAAACACCATATATTTT. Translation gives CASSPGTGIRGNTIYF. Using reference TRBV5-5 and TRBJ1-3 for the parts outside the CDR3, the full variable domain is DAGVTQSPTHLIKTRGQQVTLRCSPISGHKSVSWYQQVLGQGPQFIFQYYEKEERGRGNFPDRFSARQFPNYSSELNVNALLLGDSALYLCASSPGTGIRGNTIYFGEGSWLTVV.

This chain connects TRBV4-1 to TRBJ1-6; TRBD1 is a possible D gene (6 bases). The CDR3 has 15 amino acids. The V end lost 0 bases, the J end lost 10 bases, and 13 bases lay between the germline ends. Germline V lookup: CDR1 MGHRA, CDR2 YSYEKL. CDR3 in amino acids: CASSQDPYRDSPLHF. The CDR3 bases are TGCGCCAGCAGCCAAGACCCGTACAGGGACTCACCCCTCCACTTT.

This sequence joins TRBV18 and TRBJ1-5; 7 nucleotides line up with TRBD1. V lost 1 base and J lost 2; bases outside the gene matches: 2. Germline V gene data show CDR1 as KGHSH and CDR2 as LQKENI. The CDR3 is made up of 15 amino acids. CDR3 sequence reads: CASSPRDSRNQPQHF. The DNA for the CDR3 is TGTGCCAGCTCACCACGGGACAGCCGCAATCAGCCCCAGCATTTT.